This TCR beta chain was sequenced in a study of blood T cells in healthy people across ages. The germline V gene has CDR1 PRHDT and CDR2 FYEKMQ (reference sequence). The CDR3 length is 13 residues. Broader study findings: With donor CMV status unknown, expanded clonotype changes were possibly confounded. TCR beta diversity per million T cells fell roughly linearly with age. Aged donors had fewer naive CD4+ cells and lower diversity than long-lived donors.

A second PCR, run for roughly 7 to 11 cycles, used a sample-barcoded 5' primer plus a J-beta primer mix. CDR3-containing paired-end reads numbering at least 3 million came from each sample. TCRdb called the 5' RACE reads again in MiXCR, with one record for every CDR3 protein. The sample comprises some 1.5 million distinct CDR3 sequences, roughly 28% of which are singletons, and 7.7% rests with the top ten. Details on this clonotype: Its antigen is still unknown. Sequence at one end of the junction differs from germline and may be a read error.

J is TRBJ2-3 and V is TRBV13; D may be TRBD1 (5 bases). The sequence derives from a woman under 40 in good health. Specimen: blood. CDR3 in amino acids: CASSFRVTDAQYF. The CDR3 DNA reads TGTGCCAGCAGCTTCAGGGTCACAGATGCGCAGTATTTT. The full variable domain, completed using reference TRBV13 and TRBJ2-3, is AAGVIQSPRHLIKEKRETATLKCYPIPRHDTVYWYQQGPGQDPQFLISFYEKMQSDKGSIPDRFSAQQFSDYHSELNMSSLELGDSALYFCASSFRVTDAQYFGPGTRLTVL.